Below are 23 T cell receptor beta chains sequenced from a single sample in a study of Ad26.COV2.S vaccination and SARS-CoV-2 variants. Treatment reported: around 19 received Ad26.COV2.S at low or high dose, single or two shots; roughly 5 received placebo; per-sample allocation not given. After the first vaccine or placebo injection, samples were drawn on day 63. Measured with immunoSEQ multiplex PCR; TCRdb has only the in-frame clones, and not every one. The sample carries hundreds of thousands of clones, more than 80% recorded once. Sequences were derived from peripheral blood, sampled in a trial of Ad26.COV2.S vaccine versus placebo. All receptors come from a person between 18 and 59 years old who received the Ad26.COV2.S COVID-19 vaccine or a placebo.

This clone was seen once. This chain links TRBV12-3 or TRBV12-4 with TRBJ1-1; the D gene is possibly TRBD1 (5 bases). Trimming shortened V by 5 bases and J by 3 bases, and 10 bases separated the two germline ends. This CDR3 is 13 amino acids long. The CDR3 is CASSAWGDTEAFF. CDR3 DNA sequence: TGTGCCAGCAGTGCCTGGGGGGACACTGAAGCTTTCTTT.

The rearrangement joins TRBV4-2 to TRBJ1-3, with D perhaps TRBD1 (6 bases). In germline, CDR1 is LGHNA, CDR2 YNFKEQ. The CDR3 runs to 17 residues. V was trimmed by 3 bases and J by 1 base, leaving 16 bases between them. CDR3 amino acids: CASSHPQGKVSGNTIYF. The CDR3 region has the DNA TGTGCCAGCAGCCACCCGCAGGGGAAGGTTTCTGGAAACACCATATATTTT.

The chain links TRBV18 to TRBJ2-3; 11 nucleotides match TRBD2. CDR1 is KGHSH and CDR2 is LQKENI in the germline V gene. This CDR3 region has 17 residues. The ends lost 0 bases at V and 4 bases at J; junction bases unmatched: 6. The CDR3 nucleotides are TGTGCCAGCTCACCACCGGGACTAGCGGAGAGGGCAGATACGCAGTATTTT. Its protein is CASSPPGLAERADTQYF.

As DNA, the CDR3 is TGCGCCAGCAGAGTAGGGTTGGGACTACAAGCCTACGAGCAGTACTTC. It is translated as CASRVGLGLQAYEQYF. The V gene is TRBV5-1, the J gene TRBJ2-7; 7 nucleotides line up with TRBD2. Losses at the gene ends were 5 bases for V and 2 bases for J; bases not matched to a gene: 13. Germline V lookup: CDR1 SGHRS, CDR2 YFSETQ. The length of the CDR3 is 16 residues.

The rearrangement joins TRBV4-1 to TRBJ1-2, with 9 nucleotides matching TRBD1. After removal of 3 bases from V and 4 bases from J, the junction contained 6 bases not matched to a gene. This CDR3 is 15 amino acids long. The V gene's germline CDR1 is MGHRA and CDR2 YSYEKL. The chain's CDR3 is CASSHWDRVRYGYTF. The CDR3 nucleotides read TGCGCCAGCAGCCACTGGGACAGGGTGCGCTATGGCTACACCTTC.

The chain uses TRBV2 and TRBJ2-1; D possibly matches TRBD1 or TRBD2 (6 bases each). Germline V gives CDR1 SNHLY, CDR2 FYNNEI. Trimming pared 5 bases from V and 4 bases from J, leaving 18 bases between. The CDR3 loop spans 16 amino acids. Written as DNA, the CDR3 is TGTGCCAGCAGTCCGCCCGGGGGCTCCCCGTACAATGAGCAGTTCTTC. Protein product: CASSPPGGSPYNEQFF.

The chain joins TRBV10-2 to TRBJ1-1, with D possibly TRBD1 on 5 matching bases. V was trimmed by 6 bases and J by 4 bases, leaving 12 bases between them. The CDR3 contains 13 residues. The V gene's germline CDR1 is WSHSY and CDR2 SAAADI. For the CDR3, the DNA is TGCGCCAGCAGGGGACTGCCCAGCACTGAAGCTTTCTTT. This codes for CASRGLPSTEAFF.

The rearrangement uses TRBV18 and TRBJ1-2; D might be TRBD1 (5 bases). V was pared by 3 bases and J by 2 bases, with 10 bases between. The CDR3 sequence is 14 residues long. Germline V gene sequence: CDR1 KGHSH, CDR2 LQKENI. CDR3 in DNA: TGTGCCAGCTCACCGCGCAGGGAGAACTATGGCTACACCTTC. Its protein product is CASSPRRENYGYTF. Complete variable domain (other parts from reference TRBV18 and TRBJ1-2): NAGVMQNPRHLVRRRGQEARLRCSPMKGHSHVYWYRQLPEEGLKFMVYLQKENIIDESGMPKERFSAEFPKEGPSILRIQQVVRGDSAAYFCASSPRRENYGYTFGSGTRLTVV.

The V and J genes are TRBV12-3 or TRBV12-4 and TRBJ2-7; maybe TRBD1 (6 bases). The length of the CDR3 is 13 residues. V was cut by 6 bases and J by 2 bases, with 11 bases left in between. For the CDR3, the DNA is TGTGCCAGCAGCCGGGACACAACCTACGAGCAGTACTTC. As protein: CASSRDTTYEQYF.

This clone was detected only once. The J gene is TRBJ2-2, the V gene TRBV18, with TRBD1 matching over 7 bases. V trimming: 3 bases; J trimming: 6 bases; junction bases outside the gene matches: 4. CDR3 size: 14 residues. Germline lookup yields CDR1 KGHSH and CDR2 LQKENI. The DNA of the CDR3 is TGTGCCAGCTCACCTGGACAGGAGGCCGGGGAGCTGTTTTTT. The encoded protein is CASSPGQEAGELFF.

The chain joins TRBV6-5 to TRBJ1-3; TRBD1 aligns across 7 bases. Germline V lookup: CDR1 MNHEY, CDR2 SVGAGI. The CDR3 contains 16 residues. Losses at the gene ends were 2 bases for V and 4 bases for J; bases not matched to a gene: 8. For the CDR3, the DNA is TGTGCCAGCAGTTACGACGTCCCGGGACAGGGAAACACCATATATTTT. Its protein is CASSYDVPGQGNTIYF.

The chain carries TRBV29-1 and TRBJ1-3; 11 bases are shared with TRBD1. There are 14 residues in the CDR3. V was clipped by 7 bases and J by 0 bases; unmatched bases: 2. Germline V gene data show CDR1 as SQVTM and CDR2 as ANQGSEA. This chain's CDR3 is CSAGTGGSGNTIYF. DNA for the CDR3: TGCAGCGCTGGGACAGGGGGCTCTGGAAACACCATATATTTT.

With regard to this clone: Other nucleotide sequences in the sample specify the same CDR3. V is TRBV7-9 and J is TRBJ2-5; TRBD2 is a possible D gene (6 bases). V was clipped by 2 bases and J by 4 bases, with 14 bases between them. The germline CDR1 and CDR2 sequences are SEHNR and FQNEAQ (reference sequence). The CDR3 contains 15 residues. Here the CDR3 DNA reads TGTGCCAGCAGCTTAAACGGAGGGCCGGGAGAGACCCAGTACTTC. Residues: CASSLNGGPGETQYF.

The V call is TRBV15, the J call TRBJ2-3; D is uncertain. Germline V gene lookup returns CDR1 LNHNV and CDR2 YYDKDF (reference sequence). Trimming left V 0 bases short and J 1 base short, with 11 bases between. This CDR3 region has 16 residues. CDR3 amino acids: CATSRDTRSGTDTQYF. The CDR3 DNA sequence: TGTGCCACCAGCAGAGATACGAGGAGTGGCACAGATACGCAGTATTTT.

This chain links TRBV7-8 with TRBJ2-7; D is undetermined. This CDR3 region has 11 residues. Germline loops: CDR1 SGHVS, CDR2 FQNEAQ. Trimming removed 5 bases at V and 0 bases at J, with 2 bases between. DNA for the CDR3: TGTGCCAGCAGCACCTCCTACGAGCAGTACTTC. Its translation is CASSTSYEQYF.

The chain couples TRBV11-2 to TRBJ2-1; 8 bases line up with TRBD2. This CDR3 is built from 15 residues. The germline V gene has CDR1 SGHAT and CDR2 FQNNGV. The junction had 6 bases not matched to a gene; V was cut back by 5 bases and J by 3 bases. The CDR3 bases are TGTGCCAGCAGCCCCAGGACTAGCAGCTACAATGAGCAGTTCTTC. Its translation: CASSPRTSSYNEQFF.

The table lists this clone with a few counts. Other nucleotide sequences from this sample produce the same CDR3. The V call is TRBV3-1 (or the pseudogene TRBV3-2), the J call TRBJ1-5; 8 bases fit TRBD1. This CDR3 spans 14 amino acids. The germline V gene encodes CDR1 LGHDT and CDR2 YNNKEL (reference sequence). Germline trimming cut 3 bases from V and 2 bases from J; bases unmatched to any gene: 0. Written as DNA, the CDR3 is TGTGCCAGCAGCCAGGACAGGGGCAATCAGCCCCAGCATTTT. Its translation is CASSQDRGNQPQHF.

CDR3: CASSQRGQYNSPLHF. The CDR3 bases are TGTGCCAGCAGCCAGAGGGGACAATATAATTCACCCCTCCACTTT. The gene calls are TRBV5-4 and TRBJ1-6; perhaps TRBD1 as D (6 bases). The V end lost 4 bases, the J end lost 4 bases, and 12 bases lay between the germline ends. CDR1 is SGHNT and CDR2 is YYREEE in the germline V gene (reference sequence). The CDR3 has 15 amino acids. The complete variable domain, with remaining parts taken from reference TRBV5-4 and TRBJ1-6, reads ETGVTQSPTHLIKTRGQQVTLRCSSQSGHNTVSWYQQALGQGPQFIFQYYREEENGRGNFPPRFSGLQFPNYSSELNVNALELDDSALYLCASSQRGQYNSPLHFGNGTRLTVT.

The chain uses TRBV5-4 and TRBJ2-3; D is possibly TRBD2 (6 bases). There are 17 residues in the CDR3. Trimming left V 0 bases short and J 4 bases short, with 18 bases between. Germline-derived CDR1 and CDR2 are SGHNT and YYREEE (reference sequence). The CDR3 here is CASSLGARLGTSDTQYF. The CDR3, as DNA: TGTGCCAGCAGCTTGGGGGCCCGACTAGGGACTTCAGATACGCAGTATTTT.

The chain carries TRBV2 and TRBJ2-1, with 10 bases identical to TRBD2. After removal of 3 bases from V and 6 bases from J, the junction contained 2 bases not matched to a gene. Germline CDR1 and CDR2: SNHLY and FYNNEI. The CDR3 spans 14 residues. The CDR3 nucleotides read TGTGCCAGCAGTGACTGGACTAGCGGCAATGAGCAGTTCTTC. Its translation is CASSDWTSGNEQFF.

The genes are TRBV5-4 and TRBJ2-2; D is ambiguous. Trimming left V 5 bases short and J 2 bases short, with 1 base between. Germline V lookup: CDR1 SGHNT, CDR2 YYREEE (reference sequence). This CDR3 region has 11 residues. CDR3 in DNA: TGTGCCAGCAGTAACACCGGGGAGCTGTTTTTT. Protein: CASSNTGELFF.

The chain carries TRBV10-3 and TRBJ1-2; no clear D. Per germline, CDR1 ENHRY and CDR2 SYGVKD. Between the trimmed V and J ends, which lost 4 bases and 6 bases, there was a span of 12 bases. This CDR3 contains 13 residues. CDR3 residues: CAISAREMDGYTF. The DNA of the CDR3 is TGTGCCATCAGTGCCCGGGAAATGGATGGCTACACCTTC.

The gene calls are TRBV7-3 and TRBJ2-3, with D uncertain. The V and J ends lost 5 bases and 2 bases respectively, with 11 bases between them. The CDR3 is 14 amino acids. Per germline, CDR1 SGHTA and CDR2 FQGTGA. This chain's CDR3 is CASSLYTYTDTQYF. CDR3 in DNA: TGTGCCAGCAGCCTATACACCTACACAGATACGCAGTATTTT.